Sequencing of this T cell receptor beta chain was carried out in a study of identical twins. TCRdb processed the 5' RACE reads anew with MiXCR; each CDR3 protein has one entry. The repertoire holds about 520,000 distinct CDR3 sequences, with about 20% as singletons. The CDR3 is 14 residues long. Germline CDR1 reads SGHTA; CDR2 reads FQGNSA. Deletions cut 1 base from V and 1 base from J, with 8 bases between. This same sample was also taken into another study, of T cells expressing NK-cell markers. That investigation notes: Also leading the CD3+CD56-NKG2C+ fraction in a handful of donors were these clonotypes.

Sequencing was done on a sample of CD4+ T cells sorted from blood. V and J are TRBV7-2 and TRBJ2-7; D unresolved. This receptor was taken from a woman under 30 in good health. The CDR3 region has the DNA TGTGCCAGCAGCTTAGACGGTCTTTCCTACGAGCAGTACTTC. It is translated as CASSLDGLSYEQYF.